Reported below is one T cell receptor (beta chain). The specificity of this receptor is unknown. No quality values exist for individual bases; no much larger clone is one base distant. Donors were 39 systemically healthy Caucasian individuals from Russia aged roughly 6 to 95 years. Each donor gave around 9.8 milliliters of peripheral blood, collected into EDTA-treated Vacutainer tubes. Ficoll-Paque density-gradient centrifugation was used to isolate PBMCs, with at least 6 million obtained per sample. Total RNA was extracted from PBMCs with Trizol reagent, with at least 5 micrograms obtained per sample. For every donor, an aliquot of PBMCs went through flow cytometry to measure the percentages of naive CD45RAhigh/CD27high T cells. Taken from the germline V gene, the CDR1 and CDR2 loops are MNHEY and SVGEGT. Counted from cysteine to phenylalanine, this CDR3 has 12 amino acids. The read is trimmed to its CDR3 DNA, 36 bases read in frame from base 1. V is pared back by 8 bases and J by 8 bases, with 16 bases lying between the germline termini.

The source of the sample is a study of blood T cells in healthy people across ages (dated by TCRdb to between 2014 and 2016). General notes on the study: In model experiments, template switching captured roughly one uniquely barcoded TCR beta cDNA molecule for every two T cells. The donors were split into four age groups: young (average around 17 years), middle-aged (nearly 40), aged (over 55) and long-lived (roughly 77). To track age-related changes in TCR beta repertoire diversity, the study relied on deep sequencing normalized with unique cDNA molecular identifiers. Two additional independent replicas of 1 million unique cDNA reads from the same blood draw were analyzed for two donors (one aged 18 to 29 and one aged 80 or older). The study at large found these results: Observed TCR beta diversity correlated strongly with the percentage of naive T cells measured by flow cytometry. Bulk unsorted PBMC profiling prevented conclusive comparison of naive and antigen-experienced compartments. The long-lived group showed more naive CD4+ T cells, fewer expanded clones and increased TCR diversity than the aged group, suggesting age selection. Estimates of total diversity from one million sequenced T cells were regarded as lower bounds and underestimates. As age increased, observed TCR beta diversity per million T cells dropped in a roughly linear way, and a significant reduction was already evident by age 40. Donor CMV infection status was unknown, potentially confounding age-related changes in expanded clonotypes.

The method behind the library was 5' RACE. Sequenced using an Illumina HiSeq 2500. The second PCR ran for roughly 6 to 11 cycles and used a J-beta primer mix along with a sample-barcoded 5' primer. A template-switch 5' adaptor carrying 12 random nucleotides introduced a unique molecular identifier onto each TCR beta cDNA molecule. Each sample yielded at least 2.5 million CDR3-containing paired-end reads. First-strand cDNA synthesis was performed from all RNA using the Mint cDNA synthesis kit, with priming by a TRBC-specific oligonucleotide. After uracil-DNA glycosylase treatment, a first 18-cycle PCR used universal primers M1SS and BC2_uni_R on all cDNA. Under the source paper's analysis protocol: Normalization of each sample was performed by random selection of 1 million high-quality reads, each carrying a distinct molecular identifier. Reads sharing molecular identifiers were discarded rather than binned into consensus sequences. MiTCR, with a Q25 quality threshold and the strictest error-elimination algorithm, was used for CDR3 identification, clonotype clustering and error correction. Lower-bound total TCR beta diversity was estimated with a nonparametric unseen species model using Euler transformation. TCRdb reran the public reads through fastp at Q25 and MiXCR, keeping productive beta chains. Rows matching on CDR3 protein sequence are summarized as one entry with the most common DNA and genes. The V and J calls, along with clone size, are taken from TCRdb and not from the paper's own processing. Here the sample has 800,000 or so distinct CDR3 sequences; around 25% occur a single time. Of the sample, 3% to 4.5% is held by the ten largest clones.

This sample also belongs to another study, concerning T cells of mothers and their children. The other study reports the following: Donors were nine systemically healthy Caucasian individuals: three mothers and their six children. cDNA synthesis used all of the extracted RNA, with approximately 1.4 ug of RNA in each 15 ul reaction. Sample barcodes and 2-4 random nucleotides were added via the M1S primer in the second PCR. Over 9.5 million TCR beta CDR3 reads came from each mother, compared with several million reads from each child. In both related and unrelated pairs, thymic selection shapes the output of TCR recombination in a similar way, with inherited differences having only a minor effect. Normalized repertoire overlap was always slightly but never significantly higher in related than unrelated mother-child pairs. Persistent microchimeric T cell clones were not detected, at a sensitivity of around 99 clones per million clonotypes. To look for features that set related mother-child pairs apart from unrelated individuals, the researchers ran deep NGS to compare the TCR beta repertoires of mothers and children. The mean age was roughly 40 +/- 4 years for the mothers and around 10 +/- 4 years for the children. After adapter ligation was performed with NEBNext reagents, the libraries were sequenced on an Illumina HiSeq 2000 with 100+100 nt paired-end reads. Mother and child libraries were prepared a month apart and sequenced in separate runs to prevent cross-contamination. For each donor, somewhere between roughly 500,000 and 2,100,000 distinct TCR beta clonotypes were identified. Naive TCR beta clonotypes were estimated from low-frequency clonotypes matched to each donor's FACS-determined naive share, without sorting.

Sequencing was performed on blood. The rearranged chain carries TRBV6-2 or TRBV6-3 and TRBJ2-7; possibly the D gene is TRBD1, per 6 matching bases. The TCR sequence derives from a boy aged 10-17 years in good health. The CDR3 in this case is CASFTGSTKQYF. The DNA sequence is as follows: TGTGCCAGCTTTACAGGGTCAACGAAGCAGTACTTC.